A single sample is the source of the 8 T cell receptor beta chains below, sequenced in a study of shared clonotypes between healthy human individuals. Only in-frame clones appear in the TCRdb table, and some are missing; sequencing was by immunoSEQ multiplex PCR. The data contain a few million clones, around 94% of them singletons. The sequencing input was naive CD4+ T cells sorted from blood. Stated subset: CD45RA+ positively selected. All receptors come from a man between 18 and 29 years old in good health.

This chain uses TRBV7-2 with TRBJ2-1; 10 nucleotides align to TRBD2. CDR1 is SGHTA and CDR2 is FQGNSA in the germline V gene. The CDR3 has 18 amino acids. J was trimmed by 1 base and V by 1 base; bases with no gene match: 7. This chain's CDR3 is CASSLERPSGSSYNEQFF. For the CDR3, the DNA is TGTGCCAGCAGCTTAGAACGACCTAGCGGGAGTTCCTACAATGAGCAGTTCTTC.

The chain joins TRBV5-6 to TRBJ2-1; tentatively, D is TRBD1 (5 bases). This CDR3 comprises 14 residues. Between the trimmed V and J ends, which lost 4 bases and 6 bases, there was a span of 14 bases. The germline V gene has CDR1 SGHDT and CDR2 YYEEEE. The CDR3 bases are TGTGCCAGCAGCCCTTTGGACACATTCAATGAGCAGTTCTTC. Translation: CASSPLDTFNEQFF.

CDR3 loop: CASSGPLPVPDTQYF. The CDR3 DNA reads TGTGCCAGCAGTGGGCCCTTGCCAGTCCCAGATACGCAGTATTTT. V and J are TRBV25-1 and TRBJ2-3; D remains unclear. This CDR3 is built from 15 residues. Trimming shortened V by 4 bases and J by 4 bases, and 15 bases separated the two germline ends. Per the germline V gene, CDR1 is MGHDK and CDR2 is SYGVNS.

This clone was detected only once. The rearrangement joins TRBV6-5 to TRBJ2-7; the D gene is possibly TRBD1 (6 bases). CDR1 and CDR2 from the germline V gene are MNHEY and SVGAGI. CDR3 length: 15 amino acids. Trimming removed 2 bases from V and 7 bases from J, with 18 bases in between. CDR3 sequence (DNA): TGTGCCAGCAGTTACAGGGGGACCGTTGGCTGGGAGCAGTACTTC. It yields the protein CASSYRGTVGWEQYF.

CDR3 nucleotides: TGCGCCAGCGGGCCGCGGTCTAACTCCTACGAGCAGTACTTC. This gives the protein CASGPRSNSYEQYF. This rearrangement joins TRBV5-1 to TRBJ2-7; D gene ambiguous. The CDR3 is 14 residues long. The germline V gene has CDR1 SGHRS and CDR2 YFSETQ. V dropped 7 bases and J dropped 0 bases, with 14 bases sitting between them.

The V call is TRBV12-2, the J call TRBJ2-7; the tabulated D call, TRBD2, remains unverified against the DNA. TRBV12-2 is tagged as a pseudogene. CDR3 length equals 13 residues. CDR3 nucleotide sequence: TGTGCAAGTCGCCCACTCCGGGACTACGAGCAGTACTTC. This encodes CASRPLRDYEQYF.

The chain couples TRBV2 to TRBJ1-6, with unresolved D. The CDR3 consists of 13 residues. Trimming shortened V by 7 bases and J by 10 bases, and 14 bases separated the two germline ends. Germline V gene data show CDR1 as SNHLY and CDR2 as FYNNEI. CDR3 nucleotide sequence: TGTGCCAGCATAGGAGCGGCGAGGTCACCCCTCCACTTT. It is translated as CASIGAARSPLHF.

The chain has TRBV7-9 and TRBJ1-6; D might be TRBD1 (5 bases). Trimming pared 5 bases from V and 4 bases from J, leaving 12 bases between. The CDR3 has 15 residues. The germline V gene encodes CDR1 SEHNR and CDR2 FQNEAQ (reference sequence). CDR3 residues: CASSVTGTYNSPLHF. CDR3 DNA sequence: TGTGCCAGCAGCGTCACGGGGACTTATAATTCACCCCTCCACTTT.